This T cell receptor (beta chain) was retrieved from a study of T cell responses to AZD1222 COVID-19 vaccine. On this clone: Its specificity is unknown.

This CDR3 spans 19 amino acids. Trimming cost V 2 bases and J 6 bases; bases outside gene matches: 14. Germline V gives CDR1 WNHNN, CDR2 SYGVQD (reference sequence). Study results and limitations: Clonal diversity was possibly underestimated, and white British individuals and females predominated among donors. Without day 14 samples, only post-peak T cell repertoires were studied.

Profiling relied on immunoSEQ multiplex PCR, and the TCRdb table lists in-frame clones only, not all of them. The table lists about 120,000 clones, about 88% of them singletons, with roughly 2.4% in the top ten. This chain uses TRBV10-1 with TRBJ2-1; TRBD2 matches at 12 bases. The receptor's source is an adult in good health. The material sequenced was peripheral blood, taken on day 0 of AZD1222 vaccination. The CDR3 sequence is CASSEHRRLAGEGFNEQFF. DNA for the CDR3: TGCGCCAGCAGTGAGCATCGGAGACTAGCGGGAGAGGGCTTCAATGAGCAGTTCTTC.